The sequence of this TCR beta chain was determined in a study of OX40 agonist ivuxolimab in advanced cancers. Across the study: Dose-escalation patients had hepatocellular carcinoma, melanoma, renal cell or head and neck cancer. Two patients with cutaneous melanoma and one with hepatocellular carcinoma, three in total, showed partial responses. Overall study findings and caveats: Expanded peripheral T cell antigen specificity was not determined.

Some clones are missing from TCRdb's copy, which holds only in-frame ones; the method was immunoSEQ multiplex PCR. The sample yields about 100,000 clones, roughly 90% seen once. Of note for this clone: What it recognizes is unknown.

Germline lookup yields CDR1 MDHEN and CDR2 SYDVKM. V lost 6 bases and J 4 bases, leaving 14 bases between the germline ends. There are 14 residues in the CDR3. Source: CD4+ or CD8+ T cells sorted from blood, taken in a trial of the OX40 agonist ivuxolimab. The V and J genes are TRBV28 and TRBJ2-3; a weak D match, TRBD2 (7 bases). This sequence was found in an adult with an advanced solid tumor such as melanoma, head and neck, liver or kidney cancer. The CDR3, as DNA: TGTGCCAGCAGGCCCGGGGGGCGGGCAGATACGCAGTATTTT. Translating it yields CASRPGGRADTQYF.